This T cell receptor (beta chain) stems from a study of cytomegalovirus exposure and HLA in healthy donors. Turning to the study itself: There were approximately 85 million unique TCRs (from HLA-typed donors) in an early data release.

From germline, CDR1 is MNHNS and CDR2 SASEGT. The CDR3 runs to 15 residues. Between the trimmed V and J ends, which lost 6 bases and 0 bases, there was a span of 15 bases. Primers for the PCR totalled 60 Vbeta and 13 Jbeta. This table comes from immunoSEQ multiplex PCR, and its TCRdb copy is limited to in-frame clones, with some not included. The sample consists of fewer than 150,000 clones, around 70% of them appearing once. Overall study findings and caveats: Per a prior analysis, the majority of TCR beta V segments were productive roughly 90% or roughly 30% of the time. As a later analysis showed, a missense DCLRE1C variant was linked to trimming of TCR beta V- and J-genes.

Points on this clone: The target antigen is unknown.

The chain joins TRBV6-1 to TRBJ2-7, with no clear D. The receptor was derived from a young man in good health and CMV-seronegative. Sequencing was performed on PBMCs. In DNA, the CDR3 is TGTGCCAGCAGGGTAGCACGGCAGCACTCCTACGAGCAGTACTTC. This translates into CASRVARQHSYEQYF.